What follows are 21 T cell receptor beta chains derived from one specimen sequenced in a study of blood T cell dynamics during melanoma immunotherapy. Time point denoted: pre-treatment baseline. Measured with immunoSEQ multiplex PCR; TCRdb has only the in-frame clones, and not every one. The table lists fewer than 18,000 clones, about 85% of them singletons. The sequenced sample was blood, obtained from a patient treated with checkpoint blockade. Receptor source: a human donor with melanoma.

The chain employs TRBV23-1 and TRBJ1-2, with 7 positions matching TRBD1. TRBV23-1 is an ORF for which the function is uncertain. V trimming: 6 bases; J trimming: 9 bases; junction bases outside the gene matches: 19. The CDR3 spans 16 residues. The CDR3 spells CASRPPLSDRDPSYTF. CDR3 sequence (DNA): TGCGCCAGCAGACCACCTCTAAGCGACAGGGACCCTAGCTACACCTTC.

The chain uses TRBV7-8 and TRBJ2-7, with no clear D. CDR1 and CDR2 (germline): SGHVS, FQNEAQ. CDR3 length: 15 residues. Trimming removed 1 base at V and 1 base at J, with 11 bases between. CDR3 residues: CASSLGVHTSYEQYF. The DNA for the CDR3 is TGTGCCAGCAGCTTAGGCGTGCACACGTCCTACGAGCAGTACTTC.

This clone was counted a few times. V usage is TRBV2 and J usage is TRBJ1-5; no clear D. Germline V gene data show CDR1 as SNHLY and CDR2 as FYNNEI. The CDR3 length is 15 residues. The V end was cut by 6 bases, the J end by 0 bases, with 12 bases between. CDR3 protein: CASSVGLYSNQPQHF. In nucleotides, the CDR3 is TGTGCCAGCAGCGTAGGACTGTATAGCAATCAGCCCCAGCATTTT.

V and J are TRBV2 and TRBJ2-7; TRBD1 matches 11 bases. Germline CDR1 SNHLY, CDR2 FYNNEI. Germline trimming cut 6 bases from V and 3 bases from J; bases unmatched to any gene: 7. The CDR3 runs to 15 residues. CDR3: CASRGGQGAHYEQYF. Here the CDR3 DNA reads TGTGCCAGCAGAGGAGGACAGGGGGCTCACTACGAGCAGTACTTC.

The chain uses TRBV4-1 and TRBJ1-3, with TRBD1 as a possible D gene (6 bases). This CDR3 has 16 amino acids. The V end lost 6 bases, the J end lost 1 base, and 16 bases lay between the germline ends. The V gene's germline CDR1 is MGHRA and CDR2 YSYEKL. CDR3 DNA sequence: TGCGCCAGCAGACCGGACAGCCTTTTTTCTGGAAACACCATATATTTT. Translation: CASRPDSLFSGNTIYF.

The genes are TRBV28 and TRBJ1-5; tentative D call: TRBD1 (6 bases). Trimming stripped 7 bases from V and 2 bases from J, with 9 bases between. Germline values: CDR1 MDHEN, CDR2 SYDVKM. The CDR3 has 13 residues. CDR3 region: CASKEGGNQPQHF. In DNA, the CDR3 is TGTGCCAGCAAGGAGGGGGGCAATCAGCCCCAGCATTTT. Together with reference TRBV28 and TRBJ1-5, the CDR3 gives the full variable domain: DVKVTQSSRYLVKRTGEKVFLECVQDMDHENMFWYRQDPGLGLRLIYFSYDVKMKEKGDIPEGYSVSREKKERFSLILESASTNQTSMYLCASKEGGNQPQHFGDGTRLSIL.

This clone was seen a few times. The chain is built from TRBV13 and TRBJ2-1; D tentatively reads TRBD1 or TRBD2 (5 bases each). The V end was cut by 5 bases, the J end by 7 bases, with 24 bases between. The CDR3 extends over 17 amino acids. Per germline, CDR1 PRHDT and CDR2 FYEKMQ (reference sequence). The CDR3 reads CASSGLGWGSSINEQFF. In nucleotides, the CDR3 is TGTGCCAGCAGCGGTTTGGGATGGGGGTCCTCCATAAATGAGCAGTTCTTC.

This CDR3 reads CASEWGNTEAFF. Here the CDR3 DNA reads TGTGCCAGTGAATGGGGGAACACTGAAGCTTTCTTT. V is TRBV2 and J is TRBJ1-1; D ambiguous. V gave up 9 bases and J gave up 1 base, with 9 bases separating them. Germline V gives CDR1 SNHLY, CDR2 FYNNEI. The CDR3 is 12 residues long.

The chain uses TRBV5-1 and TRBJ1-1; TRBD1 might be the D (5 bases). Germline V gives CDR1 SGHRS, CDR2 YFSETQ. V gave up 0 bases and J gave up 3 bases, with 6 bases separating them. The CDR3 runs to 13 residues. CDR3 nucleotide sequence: TGCGCCAGCAGCTTGGTAGGGGACACTGAAGCTTTCTTT. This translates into CASSLVGDTEAFF. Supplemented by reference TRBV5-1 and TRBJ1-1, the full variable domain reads KAGVTQTPRYLIKTRGQQVTLSCSPISGHRSVSWYQQTPGQGLQFLFEYFSETQRNKGNFPGRFSGRQFSNSRSEMNVSTLELGDSALYLCASSLVGDTEAFFGQGTRLTVV.

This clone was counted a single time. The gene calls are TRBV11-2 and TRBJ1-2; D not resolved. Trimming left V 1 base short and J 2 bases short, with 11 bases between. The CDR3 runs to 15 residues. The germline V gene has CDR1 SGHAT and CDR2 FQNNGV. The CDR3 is CASSLGGKTNYGYTF. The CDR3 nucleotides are TGTGCCAGCAGCTTAGGGGGAAAGACCAACTATGGCTACACCTTC.

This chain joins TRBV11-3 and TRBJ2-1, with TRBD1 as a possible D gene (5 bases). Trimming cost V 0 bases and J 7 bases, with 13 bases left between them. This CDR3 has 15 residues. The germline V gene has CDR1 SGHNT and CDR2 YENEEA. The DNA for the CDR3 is TGTGCCAGCAGCTTAGATCCGGACACTGGAAATGAGCAGTTCTTC. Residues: CASSLDPDTGNEQFF.

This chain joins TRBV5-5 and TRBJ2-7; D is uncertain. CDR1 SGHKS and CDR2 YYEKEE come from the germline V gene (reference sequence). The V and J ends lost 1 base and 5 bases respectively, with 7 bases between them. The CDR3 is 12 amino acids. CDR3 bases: TGTGCCAGCAGCTTGAGGTACCACGAGCAGTACTTC. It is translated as CASSLRYHEQYF.

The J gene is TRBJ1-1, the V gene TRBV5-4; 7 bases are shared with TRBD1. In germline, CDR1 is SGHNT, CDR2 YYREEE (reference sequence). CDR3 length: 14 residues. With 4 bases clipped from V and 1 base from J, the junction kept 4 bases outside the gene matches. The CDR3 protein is CASSQGQSNTEAFF. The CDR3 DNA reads TGTGCCAGCAGCCAGGGACAGTCGAACACTGAAGCTTTCTTT.

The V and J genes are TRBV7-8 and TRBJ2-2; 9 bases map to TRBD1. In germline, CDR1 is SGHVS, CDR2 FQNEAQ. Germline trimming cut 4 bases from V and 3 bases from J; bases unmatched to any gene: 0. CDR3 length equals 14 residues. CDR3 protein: CASSWDRDTGELFF. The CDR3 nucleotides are TGTGCCAGCAGCTGGGACAGGGACACCGGGGAGCTGTTTTTT.

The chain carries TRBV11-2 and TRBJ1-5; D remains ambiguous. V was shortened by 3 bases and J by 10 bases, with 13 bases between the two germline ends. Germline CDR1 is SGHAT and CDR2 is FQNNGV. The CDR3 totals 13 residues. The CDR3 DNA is TGTGCCAGCAGCTTGGGCGACGGGTTCCCCCAGCATTTT. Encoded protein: CASSLGDGFPQHF.

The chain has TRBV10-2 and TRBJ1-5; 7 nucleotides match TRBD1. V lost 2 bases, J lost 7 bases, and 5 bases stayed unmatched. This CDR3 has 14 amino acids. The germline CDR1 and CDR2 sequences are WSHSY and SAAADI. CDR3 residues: CASSENRGVQPQHF. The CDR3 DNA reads TGCGCCAGCAGTGAGAACAGGGGAGTCCAGCCCCAGCATTTT.

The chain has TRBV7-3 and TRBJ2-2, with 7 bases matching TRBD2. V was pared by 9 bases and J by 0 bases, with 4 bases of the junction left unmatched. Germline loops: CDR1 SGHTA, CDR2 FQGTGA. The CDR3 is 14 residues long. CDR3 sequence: CASTSGANTGELFF. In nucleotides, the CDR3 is TGTGCCAGTACGAGCGGGGCGAACACCGGGGAGCTGTTTTTT.

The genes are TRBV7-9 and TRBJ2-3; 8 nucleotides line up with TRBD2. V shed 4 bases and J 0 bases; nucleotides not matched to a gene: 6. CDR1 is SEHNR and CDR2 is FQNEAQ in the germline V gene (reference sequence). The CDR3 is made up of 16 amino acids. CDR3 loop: CASSSISGSSTDTQYF. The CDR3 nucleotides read TGTGCCAGCAGCTCGATCAGCGGGAGTAGCACAGATACGCAGTATTTT.

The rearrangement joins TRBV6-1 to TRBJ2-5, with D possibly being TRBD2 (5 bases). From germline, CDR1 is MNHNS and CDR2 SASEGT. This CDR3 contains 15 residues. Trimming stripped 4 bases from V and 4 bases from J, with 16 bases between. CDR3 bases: TGTGCCAGCAGTGTTGGAACTAGAGAATTAGAGACCCAGTACTTC. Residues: CASSVGTRELETQYF.

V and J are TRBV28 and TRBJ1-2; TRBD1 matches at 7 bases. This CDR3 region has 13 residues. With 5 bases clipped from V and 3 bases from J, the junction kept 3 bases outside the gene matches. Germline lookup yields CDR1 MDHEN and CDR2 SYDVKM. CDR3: CASSPTGDYGYTF. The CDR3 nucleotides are TGTGCCAGCAGTCCCACAGGGGACTATGGCTACACCTTC.

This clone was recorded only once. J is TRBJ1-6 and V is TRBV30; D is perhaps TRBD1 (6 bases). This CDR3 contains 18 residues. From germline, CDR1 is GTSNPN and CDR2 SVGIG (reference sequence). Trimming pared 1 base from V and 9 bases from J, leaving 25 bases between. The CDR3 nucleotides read TGTGCCTGGAGTGAAATTACAGGGCGTGGGTCATGGGGTTCACCCCTCCACTTT. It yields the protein CAWSEITGRGSWGSPLHF. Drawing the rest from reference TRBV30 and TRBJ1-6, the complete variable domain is SQTIHQWPATLVQPVGSPLSLECTVEGTSNPNLYWYRQAAGRGLQLLFYSVGIGQISSEVPQNLSASRPQDRQFILSSKKLLLSDSGFYLCAWSEITGRGSWGSPLHFGNGTRLTVT.